The 4 T cell receptor beta chains below all came from one sample that was sequenced in a study of cytomegalovirus exposure and HLA in healthy donors. Libraries were prepared by immunoSEQ multiplex PCR; TCRdb keeps only in-frame clonotypes and omits some of them. The table records 200,000 or so clones, about 93% of them present only once. The sample was PBMCs. The receptors originated from a woman aged 18-30 years in good health and CMV-seronegative.

J is TRBJ2-3 and V is TRBV6-6; 7 nucleotides match TRBD2. Unmatched junction bases numbered 7, after V lost 7 bases and J lost 3 bases. The germline V gene encodes CDR1 MNHNY and CDR2 SVGAGI (reference sequence). The CDR3 has 14 amino acids. The CDR3 protein is CASIKRGLTDTQYF. The CDR3 DNA follows: TGTGCCAGCATAAAGCGGGGCCTAACAGATACGCAGTATTTT.

V usage is TRBV5-1 and J usage is TRBJ1-3; D unclear. The CDR3 contains 15 residues. Per germline, CDR1 SGHRS and CDR2 YFSETQ. V lost 1 base and J lost 4, with 12 bases in between. CDR3 protein: CASSLTLAGGNTIYF. The CDR3 coding sequence is TGCGCCAGCAGCTTGACTCTCGCGGGCGGAAACACCATATATTTT.

This clone has a single count. J is TRBJ2-1 and V is TRBV15; a weak D match, TRBD1 (5 bases). V lost 4 bases and J lost 12, with 10 bases in between. The CDR3 is 11 amino acids. Germline loops: CDR1 LNHNV, CDR2 YYDKDF (reference sequence). Here the CDR3 DNA reads TGTGCCACCAGCACCCGACAGAGGCAGTTCTTC. It encodes CATSTRQRQFF.

This chain links TRBV27 with TRBJ2-5, with D maybe TRBD1 (6 bases). The J call is doubtful: the DNA matches TRBJ2-7 better. The germline CDR1 and CDR2 sequences are MNHEY and SMNVEV (reference sequence). The CDR3 is made up of 15 amino acids. The CDR3 reads CASSTRGHATYEQYF. CDR3 nucleotides: TGTGCCAGCAGTACCAGGGGCCACGCCACCTACGAGCAGTACTTC.